This T cell receptor (beta chain) was sequenced during a study of cytomegalovirus exposure and HLA in healthy donors (dated by TCRdb to 2015 to 2018). For context, the study as a whole: An earlier analysis of more than 550 of the donors reported about 300 Gb of sequence data and 95 million to 140 million unique TCR beta sequences obtained from roughly 170 million T cells. The number of donors typed differed by locus, with about 629-630 for A, B, C, DRB1 and DQB1, around 500 for DQA1, under 610 for DPA1, and some 440 for DPB1. The T cell repertoires of around 730 subjects were profiled by immunosequencing and related to cytomegalovirus serostatus. Among 300 to 500 genotyped donors of the cohort, an average of about 240,000 unique TCR beta nucleotide sequences was sequenced per donor, of which about 19% were non-productive. Of the 398 genotyped donors, roughly 85% fell in the genetic ancestry cluster associated with self-reported Caucasian donors. In addition to the first cohort of around 670 subjects, a separate validation cohort of around 110 different subjects was used. About 300 gigabases of sequencing data and tens of millions of unique TCR sequences were included in an early release covering under 650 HLA-typed donors. High-throughput TCR immunosequencing, statistical association of individual TCRs with disease status, and machine learning were combined to predict cytomegalovirus infection status. Genome-wide SNP genotypes for about 65% of the 666 donors were used in a later genetic analysis, which treated that subset as a discovery cohort. Class I and class II HLA loci were covered by the typing at four-digit resolution. The later analysis used no new phenotypic data to find candidate immune exposures, relying instead on TCR beta sequences and their occurrence across donors. The study aimed to test whether signatures of past pathogen exposure could be identified by cataloging public T cell receptors. An earlier analysis of roughly 580 of the donors used high-throughput TCR beta sequencing to judge whether each TCR beta V gene segment behaved as functional or pseudogenic. Because of strong linkage in the cohort, four to six DR-DQ haplotypes were treated as single units for association and clustering. Donor age, sex, ethnicity and CMV serostatus were collected together with the repertoire data. A later analysis re-examined previously published TCR beta repertoires from roughly 720 donors and added high-resolution HLA genotyping to investigate patterns of TCR occurrence. Every repertoire in the discovery cohort had been generated on one and the same sequencing platform. Overall study results and their limits: The study listed 150 to 200 TCR beta chains as associated with cytomegalovirus. Because counts were too low, about 17 rarely observed V segments, including chromosome 9 orphons, were excluded from the earlier analysis of 587 of the donors. In a later analysis, the rate of TCR association differed among HLA loci, with DRB1 alleles having the most associated TCRs and HLA-C alleles having the fewest. A later analysis found that most CMV-associated TCR beta chains appeared HLA-restricted, with HLA associations seemingly driven largely by CMV exposure. The classifier was reported to diagnose cytomegalovirus status with high specificity and sensitivity in both the original cohort and the validation cohort. A later analysis reported that several top co-occurrence clusters appeared linked to parvovirus B19, influenza, CMV and Epstein-Barr virus. An association between a missense DCLRE1C variant and V-gene and J-gene trimming of TCR beta chains was found in a later genetic analysis and replicated in an independent cohort. Because some donors lacked HLA typing at each locus, the association tests relied only on the typed subset. Compared with the roughly 700-donor mean, donors in an Asian-associated ancestry cluster had fewer N-insertions in productive TCRs, according to a later genetic analysis. Across donors, most TCR sequences were observed very rarely, whereas some public TCRs were present in many individuals. Linkage disequilibrium might explain the correlated functional status among segregating V segments, but an unknown experimental factor could not be excluded. Compared with equally common non-associated chains, HLA-associated TCR beta chains in a later analysis were more clonally expanded and had lower generation probabilities. Only TCR beta chains were sequenced in this cohort, and the absence of alpha or paired-chain data limited detectable features. The only immune exposure information available for the cohort was CMV serostatus. Because the 87-base-pair reads could not distinguish some IMGT-functional V segments, including TRBV6-2 and TRBV6-3, those segments were excluded. A further reported finding was that TCR beta sequences accurately predicted the HLA-A and HLA-B alleles for most subjects in the first cohort. A cluster of highly shared sequence variants was judged likely to be a technical artifact of the sequencing pipeline. When HLA alleles, especially DR and DQ, strongly co-occurred, attributing TCR associations to individual alleles was difficult. In a later analysis, over 15,000 TCR beta sequences were associated with specific HLA alleles at a false discovery rate of 0.05. A few of the identified cytomegalovirus-associated TCR beta chains were confirmed in vitro to be specific for cytomegalovirus antigens. The authors suggested that the approach could potentially be extended to other disease states and immunological phenotypes. The presence/absence analyses assumed that sequencing depth was roughly uniform across donors, and that assumption may not be true. In an earlier analysis of 500 to 650 of the donors, most TCR beta V segments appeared in productive rearrangements about 90% or about 30% of the time, broadly matching IMGT annotations.

A note on this clone: The clone's antigen remains unknown. One base away there is no much larger clone; base qualities are not given.

Library preparation employed the immunoSEQ multiplex PCR assay. The multiplex PCR relied on a mix of 60 forward primers for TCR Vbeta segments and 13 reverse primers for TCR Jbeta segments. Amplification of the CDR3 region of rearranged TCR beta genes was performed with a multiplex PCR assay on genomic DNA. The amplified TCR beta libraries were sequenced on the Illumina HiSeq System as 87-base-pair reads. For the original study's pipeline: A later analysis counted approximately 84 million unique TCR beta chains across the 500 to 850 repertoires, and roughly 10 million of these chains were shared by at least two donors. Raw reads were error-corrected and collapsed into unique sequences with a nearest-neighbor algorithm that merged closely related sequences to remove PCR and sequencing errors. CDR3 sequences were aligned to IMGT reference sequences to assign V, D and J gene segments. For a sequence to be retained, at least a six-nucleotide match to both a V gene segment and a J gene segment was required. A rearrangement was called productive if the CDR3 had no stop codons and remained in frame with V and J, and every other rearrangement was called non-productive. CDR3 was defined by IMGT convention, running from the second conserved V-encoded cysteine to the conserved J-encoded phenylalanine. Sequences without an unambiguous match to a single V gene segment were excluded from the earlier analysis of 450 to 750 of the donors. In an earlier analysis of approximately 550 of the donors, V segments were called functional above 56.7% productive rearrangements and were called segregating when the between-donor standard deviation exceeded 5%. A statistical classification framework was built for diagnosing cytomegalovirus status from the catalog of TCR beta chain sequences. In a later analysis, V and J genes were assigned by comparing TCR nucleotide sequences against IMGT/GENE-DB human TR gene sequences. Using the TCRdist pipeline, a later analysis assigned CDR3 sequences along with most-parsimonious VDJ recombination scenarios. In a later analysis, each TCR beta chain was defined by its CDR3 amino acid sequence together with its V-gene family, and reads without a unique V-gene family were excluded. In a later analysis, several hundred highly shared, low-generation-probability nucleotide sequences were removed to address suspected cross-contamination and a sequencing artifact. In a later analysis, a clonal expansion index for each public chain was calculated from normalized within-repertoire ranks of inferred template counts. In a later analysis, generation probabilities were computed with a VDJ recombination model fitted to out-of-frame rearrangements, and the resulting probabilities were checked against IGoR. In a later analysis, TCR-TCR, TCR-HLA and TCR-CMV co-occurrence was scored with hypergeometric tests, and a repertoire-size bias correction was applied to TCR pairs. To estimate false discovery rates, a later analysis permuted the HLA or CMV assignments 20 times. In a later analysis, co-occurring TCRs were grouped using DBSCAN, with TCRdist sequence similarity added in when clustering inside HLA-allele-positive subsets. Co-occurrence clustering excluded repertoires with fewer than 30,000 or more than 120,000 public chains, plus five with anomalous nucleotide sharing. This is the immuneACCESS table as TCRdb keeps it, with only in-frame sequences that have V and J called. A part of the clones is gone; compared with another copy, unresolved V genes explain less than half, and the rest is unexplained. V, J and clone size are taken as reported in that table, and D and trimming were inferred from the DNA itself. In all, the sample holds about 160,000 clones, and 82% of those were seen once. Clones ranked in the top ten supply around a tenth of the sample.

The germline V gene yields MDHEN for CDR1 and SYDVKM for CDR2. The CDR3 holds 13 amino acids from the cysteine to the phenylalanine. Left in the record is the CDR3 DNA by itself, 39 bases read in frame from the first base. The V and J ends are trimmed by 8 bases and 5 bases, leaving 13 bases between them. In total, just over 650 healthy bone marrow donors made up the cohort. All cohort members were sampled while nominally healthy, although unrecorded immune exposures were likely present. The donor tested CMV seropositive and was one of the 289 seropositive cohort members. A peripheral blood sample was provided by each donor, and peripheral blood mononuclear cells were used for TCR beta sequencing. Genomic DNA was extracted from the blood cell samples with the Qiagen DNeasy Blood Extraction Kit.

The sample consisted of PBMCs. The receptor was isolated from a man in his fifties or sixties in good health and CMV-seropositive. The rearrangement joined TRBV28 to TRBJ1-5, with the D gene uncertain. The DNA sequence reads TGTGCCAGCGGGCCAGCCGACGATCAGCCCCAGCATTTT. The encoded protein is CASGPADDQPQHF.